These 27 T cell receptor beta chains came from one sample sequenced in a study of early T cells in non-severe SARS-CoV-2 infection. MiXCR was run by TCRdb on the 5' RACE reads, yielding one entry per CDR3 protein. The sample contains 50,000 or so distinct CDR3 sequences, roughly 13% of which appear only once. Sequenced material: whole blood. These TCRs come from an adult who was a healthcare worker with PCR-confirmed SARS-CoV-2 infection or an uninfected control (not recorded which).

This clonotype was seen only a few times. CDR3 bases: TGTGCCAGCTCAAATCCCGGCGGCAATGAGCAGTTCTTC. Translating gives CASSNPGGNEQFF. The chain is built from TRBV18 and TRBJ2-1; unclear D gene. This CDR3 contains 13 residues. Germline V lookup: CDR1 KGHSH, CDR2 LQKENI. V was shortened by 5 bases and J by 6 bases, with 11 bases between the two germline ends.

In this sample, this clonotype turned up many times. This rearrangement joins TRBV30 to TRBJ2-6; no reliable D call. The CDR3 sequence is 13 residues long. V lost 2 bases and J 3 bases, leaving 5 bases between the germline ends. Per the germline V gene, CDR1 is GTSNPN and CDR2 is SVGIG (reference sequence). DNA for the CDR3: TGTGCCTGGAGTCCGTATGGGGCCAACGTCCTGACTTTC. Its translation is CAWSPYGANVLTF.

In this sample, this clonotype turned up many times. The chain links TRBV6-2 or TRBV6-3 to TRBJ1-1; D perhaps matches TRBD1 (6 bases). Germline V gene data show CDR1 as MNHEY and CDR2 as SVGEGT. The CDR3 is made up of 16 amino acids. The V end lost 2 bases, the J end lost 1 base, and 14 bases lay between the germline ends. The CDR3 loop reads CASSYPPQGWNTEAFF. In nucleotides, the CDR3 is TGTGCCAGCAGTTACCCCCCTCAGGGGTGGAACACTGAAGCTTTCTTT.

The chain uses TRBV12-3 or TRBV12-4 and TRBJ2-1, with 8 bases identical to TRBD2. The CDR3 totals 16 residues. V gave up 3 bases and J gave up 6 bases; unmatched junction bases: 10. In nucleotides, the CDR3 is TGTGCCAGCAGTTTGGGGACTAGGAACCCGTCCAATGAGCAGTTCTTC. Encoded protein: CASSLGTRNPSNEQFF.

This clonotype was observed at least ten times. The gene calls are TRBV28 and TRBJ2-3; the match to TRBD1 covers 9 bases. The germline V gene encodes CDR1 MDHEN and CDR2 SYDVKM. The CDR3 is made up of 15 amino acids. V lost 6 bases and J lost 2; bases outside the gene matches: 6. For the CDR3, the DNA is TGTGCCAGCAGGACAGGGGGACTGCTCACAGATACGCAGTATTTT. It yields the protein CASRTGGLLTDTQYF.

The V and J genes are TRBV6-6 and TRBJ1-6; the D is unclear. There are 14 residues in the CDR3. V lost 2 bases and J 14 bases, leaving 16 bases between the germline ends. From germline, CDR1 is MNHNY and CDR2 SVGAGI (reference sequence). The CDR3 DNA reads as TGTGCCAGCAGTTACCCGCAGGACGGCCAGTCCCTCCACTTT. Protein sequence: CASSYPQDGQSLHF.

The V gene is TRBV6-5, the J gene TRBJ1-1; D not resolved. The germline V gene encodes CDR1 MNHEY and CDR2 SVGAGI. V gave up 0 bases and J gave up 0 bases, with 11 bases separating them. The CDR3 extends over 16 amino acids. This CDR3 reads CASSYSTETLNTEAFF. The CDR3 nucleotides are TGTGCCAGCAGTTACTCGACGGAGACGCTGAACACTGAAGCTTTCTTT.

The chain couples TRBV6-2 or TRBV6-3 to TRBJ2-1; 9 positions match TRBD2. The CDR3 is 15 residues long. V shed 6 bases, J shed 3 bases, and the junction held 6 bases outside the gene matches. Germline assignment: CDR1 MNHEY and CDR2 SVGEGT. CDR3 sequence: CASRAASGNYNEQFF. For the CDR3, the DNA is TGTGCCAGCAGGGCGGCTAGCGGGAACTACAATGAGCAGTTCTTC.

This chain joins TRBV18 and TRBJ2-7, with D unclear. Germline V gene sequence: CDR1 KGHSH, CDR2 LQKENI. V shed 4 bases and J shed 6 bases, with 7 bases lying between them. This CDR3 region has 11 residues. The CDR3 DNA is TGTGCCAGCTCACTAAATGTCGAGCAGTACTTC. Its protein is CASSLNVEQYF.

This clonotype was seen many times. The CDR3 nucleotides read TGCAGTGCTAGAGCAGGGGCCTACGAGCAGTACTTC. Translation gives CSARAGAYEQYF. The J gene is TRBJ2-7, the V gene TRBV20-1; D is perhaps TRBD1 (6 bases). V was clipped by 1 base and J by 2 bases, with 6 bases between them. Germline V CDR1 and CDR2: DFQATT, SNEGSKA (reference sequence). CDR3 length: 12 residues.

The rearrangement uses TRBV7-2 and TRBJ1-1; no definite D call. Between the trimmed V and J ends, which lost 1 base and 4 bases, there was a span of 10 bases. CDR1 and CDR2 (germline): SGHTA, FQGNSA. The CDR3 consists of 14 residues. The CDR3, as DNA: TGTGCCAGCAGCTTAGTGGGGATACGCACTGAAGCTTTCTTT. It codes for CASSLVGIRTEAFF.

This clonotype occurred once. A much larger clone sits a single nucleotide away, making a read error possible. The V call is TRBV6-6, the J call TRBJ1-2; 9 nucleotides agree with TRBD1. Germline V gene lookup returns CDR1 MNHNY and CDR2 SVGAGI (reference sequence). The J segment lost 7 bases and the V segment lost 8 bases, leaving 11 bases of the junction unmatched. The CDR3 is 14 residues long. CDR3 DNA sequence: TGTGCCAGCCTCGCCTCGGACAGGGGCGTTGGCTACACCTTC. This gives the protein CASLASDRGVGYTF.

This clonotype was seen only a few times. The V gene is TRBV12-3 or TRBV12-4, the J gene TRBJ1-3; TRBD1 is a possible D gene (5 bases). This CDR3 is 15 amino acids long. V gave up 6 bases and J gave up 0 bases, with 12 bases separating them. The chain's CDR3 is CASSPTGPSGNTIYF. CDR3 in DNA: TGTGCCAGCAGCCCAACAGGTCCCTCTGGAAACACCATATATTTT.

This clonotype has more than one count but fewer than ten. The chain uses TRBV11-3 and TRBJ2-1, with D tentatively TRBD2 (5 bases). Per germline, CDR1 SGHNT and CDR2 YENEEA. The CDR3 spans 16 residues. V was clipped by 0 bases and J by 6 bases, with 15 bases between them. The CDR3 is CASSLDAGAAPNEQFF. The CDR3 nucleotides are TGTGCCAGCAGCTTAGATGCGGGCGCCGCACCCAATGAGCAGTTCTTC.

Many counts were recorded for this clonotype. The CDR3 does not close with the conserved phenylalanine or tryptophan, likely indicating a read error. The limits of the CDR3 on the DNA are not certain, so only TCRdb's listed CDR3 is given. V usage is TRBV7-9 and J usage is TRBJ2-7. Germline loops: CDR1 SEHNR, CDR2 FQNEAQ (reference sequence). Termini included, the CDR3 measures 10 amino acids. This chain's CDR3 is CASRKSRVRL.

This clonotype appeared a few times. The J gene is TRBJ2-1, the V gene TRBV7-2; no firm D call. Germline CDR1 and CDR2: SGHTA and FQGNSA. The V and J ends lost 4 bases and 9 bases respectively, with 10 bases between them. There are 12 residues in the CDR3. This CDR3 reads CASSSLTVEQFF. CDR3 bases: TGTGCCAGCAGCTCCTTGACGGTTGAGCAGTTCTTC.

The table lists this clonotype with a few counts. This chain connects TRBV30 to TRBJ2-7; D gene ambiguous. The V and J ends lost 0 bases and 0 bases respectively, with 9 bases between them. Germline V lookup: CDR1 GTSNPN, CDR2 SVGIG (reference sequence). The CDR3 contains 14 residues. The CDR3 DNA reads as TGTGCCTGGAGTGTCGGCCTGAGCTCCTACGAGCAGTACTTC. It yields the protein CAWSVGLSSYEQYF.

At least ten counts were recorded for this clonotype. The CDR3 DNA reads TGTGCCAGTTCCGCCGGGACAGGATTTTCCTACGAGCAGTACTTC. This gives the protein CASSAGTGFSYEQYF. V usage is TRBV19 and J usage is TRBJ2-7, with TRBD1 identical over 8 bases. The CDR3 runs 15 residues. The germline V gene has CDR1 LNHDA and CDR2 SQIVND (reference sequence). V trimming: 8 bases; J trimming: 1 base; junction bases outside the gene matches: 10. Full variable domain (remainder filled in from reference TRBV19 and TRBJ2-7): DGGITQSPKYLFRKEGQNVTLSCEQNLNHDAMYWYRQDPGQGLRLIYYSQIVNDFQKGDIAEGYSVSREKKESFPLTVTSAQKNPTAFYLCASSAGTGFSYEQYFGPGTRLTVT.

The J gene is TRBJ2-7, the V gene TRBV7-2, with D possibly TRBD2 on 5 matching bases. Germline assignment: CDR1 SGHTA and CDR2 FQGNSA. V lost 3 bases and J 3 bases, leaving 12 bases between the germline ends. The CDR3 totals 14 residues. The CDR3 region is CASSFRELLYEQYF. CDR3 in DNA: TGTGCCAGCAGCTTCCGGGAACTACTCTACGAGCAGTACTTC.

This clonotype has just a few counts. V usage is TRBV29-1 and J usage is TRBJ2-7; D may be TRBD2 (6 bases). Germline loops: CDR1 SQVTM, CDR2 ANQGSEA. V was pared by 4 bases and J by 0 bases, with 10 bases between. The CDR3 spans 13 residues. CDR3 in amino acids: CSVGGLHSYEQYF. As DNA, the CDR3 is TGCAGCGTTGGGGGACTTCACTCCTACGAGCAGTACTTC.

This clonotype has a handful of counts. V usage is TRBV5-6 and J usage is TRBJ1-1; the match to TRBD1 covers 7 bases. V lost 4 bases and J lost 2; bases outside the gene matches: 5. Germline CDR1 SGHDT, CDR2 YYEEEE. CDR3 length: 14 amino acids. In DNA form, the CDR3 reads TGTGCCAGCAGCCTAGGACAGGAAAACACTGAAGCTTTCTTT. Translated: CASSLGQENTEAFF.

This clonotype showed up just a few times. The chain carries TRBV20-1 and TRBJ2-3; unclear D gene. The CDR3 runs 12 residues. Deletions cut 6 bases from V and 0 bases from J, with 7 bases between. Germline V CDR1 and CDR2: DFQATT, SNEGSKA (reference sequence). CDR3 region: CSARRSTDTQYF. The DNA for the CDR3 is TGCAGTGCGAGGCGGAGCACAGATACGCAGTATTTT.

The chain has TRBV9 and TRBJ1-5; D gene uncertain. V shed 0 bases and J shed 7 bases, with 8 bases lying between them. Germline lookup yields CDR1 SGDLS and CDR2 YYNGEE. The CDR3 is 13 residues long. The CDR3 DNA reads TGTGCCAGCAGCGTAGCTACTGGGCAGCCCCAGCATTTT. This gives the protein CASSVATGQPQHF.

The chain uses TRBV5-1 and TRBJ1-1; D unclear. Germline CDR1 and CDR2: SGHRS and YFSETQ. Trimming took 5 bases from V and 5 from J, leaving 10 bases between them. CDR3 size: 12 residues. The CDR3 coding sequence is TGCGCCAGCAGGAATACGGGGACTGAAGCTTTCTTT. Its protein is CASRNTGTEAFF.

The chain recombines TRBV19 with TRBJ1-2, with a weak D call TRBD1 (6 bases). Deletions cut 5 bases from V and 6 bases from J, with 19 bases between. The CDR3 loop spans 15 amino acids. Germline-derived CDR1 and CDR2 are LNHDA and SQIVND (reference sequence). DNA for the CDR3: TGTGCCAGTAGTTCCCAGACAGGTTCTACGAATGGCTACACCTTC. Residues: CASSSQTGSTNGYTF.

The table lists this clonotype with many counts. V usage is TRBV6-2 or TRBV6-3 and J usage is TRBJ2-1; D possibly matches TRBD1 or TRBD2 (5 bases each). CDR1 MNHEY and CDR2 SVGEGT come from the germline V gene. The length of the CDR3 is 13 residues. V was cut by 2 bases and J by 4 bases, with 6 bases left in between. The CDR3 here is CASSYGGYNEQFF. CDR3 nucleotides: TGTGCCAGCAGTTACGGGGGATACAATGAGCAGTTCTTC.

This clonotype was seen many times. The CDR3 spells CASQERGYNEQFF. The CDR3 DNA reads TGTGCCAGTCAGGAAAGAGGGTATAATGAGCAGTTCTTC. The J gene is TRBJ2-1, the V gene TRBV19, with TRBD2 as a possible D gene (5 bases). V lost 8 bases to trimming and J lost 7 bases, with 15 bases between them. The CDR3 is 13 residues long. The V gene's germline CDR1 is LNHDA and CDR2 SQIVND (reference sequence).